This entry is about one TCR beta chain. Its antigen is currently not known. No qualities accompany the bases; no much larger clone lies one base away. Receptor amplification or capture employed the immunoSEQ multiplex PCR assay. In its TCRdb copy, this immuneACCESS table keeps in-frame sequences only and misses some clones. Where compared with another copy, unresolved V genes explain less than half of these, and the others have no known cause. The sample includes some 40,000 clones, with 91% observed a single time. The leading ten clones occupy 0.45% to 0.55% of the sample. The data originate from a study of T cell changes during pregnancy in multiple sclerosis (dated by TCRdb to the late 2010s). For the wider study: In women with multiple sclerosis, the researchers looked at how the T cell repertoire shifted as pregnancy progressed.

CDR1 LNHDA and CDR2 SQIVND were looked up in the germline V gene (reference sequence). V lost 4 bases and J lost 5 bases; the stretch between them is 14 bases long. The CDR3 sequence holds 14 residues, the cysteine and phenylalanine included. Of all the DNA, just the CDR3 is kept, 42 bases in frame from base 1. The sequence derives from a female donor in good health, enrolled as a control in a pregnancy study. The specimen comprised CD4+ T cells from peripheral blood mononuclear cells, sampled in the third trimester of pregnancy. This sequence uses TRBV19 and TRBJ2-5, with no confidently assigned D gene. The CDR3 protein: CASSTHMAGETQYF. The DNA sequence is TGTGCCAGTAGTACCCACATGGCTGGCGAGACCCAGTACTTC.